The 23 T cell receptor beta chains below were found in one sample sequenced in a study of vaccination and CD4 T cells after COVID-19. As to treatment: roughly ten-day PBMC culture with coronavirus spike peptide pools or control peptides (ViraFEST assay). The Oncomine TCR Beta short-read assay was applied to DNA of cultured CD4+ T cells. One entry per CDR3 protein, called by TCRdb with MiXCR from the PCR reads. This table holds around 8,500 distinct CDR3 sequences, around 21% found once. These receptors' targets are unknown. The sequenced sample was CD4+ T cells from blood, cultured in vitro, obtained after SARS-CoV-2 vaccination. These receptors all stem from a human donor who had recovered from COVID-19.

This clonotype was detected a few times. This rearrangement joins TRBV7-9 to TRBJ2-1; the D is unclear. V was trimmed by 1 base and J by 13 bases, leaving 11 bases between them. There are 12 residues in the CDR3. From germline, CDR1 is SEHNR and CDR2 FQNEAQ (reference sequence). CDR3 nucleotide sequence: TGTGCCAGCAGCTTAGATGGGATCGAACAGTTCTTC. It specifies CASSLDGIEQFF.

The rearrangement uses TRBV18 and TRBJ1-1; no definite D call. Trimming pared 6 bases from V and 4 bases from J, leaving 12 bases between. Germline lookup yields CDR1 KGHSH and CDR2 LQKENI. This CDR3 comprises 13 residues. The chain's CDR3 is CASSTTYSTEAFF. CDR3 DNA sequence: TGTGCCAGCTCTACCACATACTCCACTGAAGCTTTCTTT.

By proportion, this clonotype is medium-sized (0.01 to 0.1%). The V call is TRBV7-9, the J call TRBJ2-5; 10 positions agree with TRBD1. This CDR3 has 16 residues. Germline V CDR1 and CDR2: SEHNR, FQNEAQ (reference sequence). After removal of 1 base from V and 3 bases from J, the junction contained 5 bases not matched to a gene. The CDR3 sequence: CASSLGAGTGEETQYF. CDR3 nucleotides: TGTGCCAGCAGCTTAGGAGCCGGGACAGGGGAAGAGACCCAGTACTTC.

This clonotype is termed medium-sized (0.01 to 0.1%). This chain joins TRBV7-2 and TRBJ2-3; D possibly corresponds to TRBD2 (5 bases). This CDR3 comprises 16 residues. Germline assignment: CDR1 SGHTA and CDR2 FQGNSA. V was clipped by 0 bases and J by 5 bases, with 15 bases between them. The CDR3 bases are TGTGCCAGCAGCTTAGCCTCCCTAGCCAGTGGAGATACGCAGTATTTT. As protein: CASSLASLASGDTQYF.

This clonotype is medium-sized. The chain joins TRBV6-4 to TRBJ2-3, with 7 bases matching TRBD2. Germline assignment: CDR1 MRHNA and CDR2 SNTAGT. V shed 4 bases, J shed 0 bases, and the junction held 4 bases outside the gene matches. The CDR3 has 15 residues. The CDR3 protein is CASSAGLGSTDTQYF. CDR3 nucleotide sequence: TGTGCCAGCAGTGCAGGACTAGGGAGCACAGATACGCAGTATTTT.

The genes are TRBV7-3 and TRBJ2-1, with TRBD1 matching over 7 bases. J was trimmed by 4 bases and V by 5 bases; bases with no gene match: 14. Germline lookup yields CDR1 SGHTA and CDR2 FQGTGA. The CDR3 is 17 residues long. This CDR3 reads CASSLLPRQGIYNEQFF. The CDR3 bases are TGTGCCAGCAGCCTACTCCCCCGACAGGGAATTTACAATGAGCAGTTCTTC.

This clonotype was seen at least ten times. The genes are TRBV7-2 and TRBJ1-5, with 7 bases lining up with TRBD1. Looked up from germline, CDR1 is SGHTA and CDR2 is FQGNSA. V trimming: 4 bases; J trimming: 5 bases; junction bases outside the gene matches: 8. The CDR3 spans 15 residues. The CDR3 reads CASSYTTGRDQPQHF. The CDR3 bases are TGTGCCAGCAGCTATACGACAGGGAGGGATCAGCCCCAGCATTTT.

A remark on this clonotype: A read error may explain this, as a much larger clone is one base away. This chain links TRBV15 with TRBJ1-6; D remains unclear. V was clipped by 7 bases and J by 8 bases, with 15 bases between them. This CDR3 contains 14 residues. Germline loops: CDR1 LNHNV, CDR2 YYDKDF (reference sequence). CDR3 in DNA: TGTGCCACCAACAGTCCGTCCCAGTATTCACCCCTCCACTTT. It encodes CATNSPSQYSPLHF.

The V gene is TRBV28, the J gene TRBJ1-2; possible D gene TRBD1, 5 bases. Germline V gene lookup returns CDR1 MDHEN and CDR2 SYDVKM. The CDR3 contains 15 residues. V lost 6 bases and J lost 0, with 14 bases in between. The CDR3: CASSTPGTSNYGYTF. In nucleotides, the CDR3 is TGTGCCAGCAGCACCCCCGGGACTTCTAACTATGGCTACACCTTC.

This chain joins TRBV15 and TRBJ2-1; D tentatively fits TRBD1 or TRBD2 (5 bases each). Trimming removed 9 bases from V and 5 bases from J, with 17 bases in between. CDR1 and CDR2 (germline): LNHNV, YYDKDF (reference sequence). The CDR3 consists of 14 residues. DNA of the CDR3: TGTGCCACAAGAAGTGGGGACCGTCACAATGAGCAGTTCTTC. Protein: CATRSGDRHNEQFF.

J is TRBJ2-3 and V is TRBV6-1; 10 nucleotides match TRBD2. Germline V gives CDR1 MNHNS, CDR2 SASEGT. J was trimmed by 0 bases and V by 7 bases; bases with no gene match: 4. The CDR3 length is 15 residues. The CDR3: CASKNSGGSTDTQYF. The CDR3 region has the DNA TGTGCCAGCAAAAATAGCGGGGGGAGCACAGATACGCAGTATTTT.

On this clonotype: An end of the junction differs from the germline gene, which may be a read error. The rearrangement uses TRBV19 and TRBJ2-7, with TRBD2 identical over 10 bases. The CDR3 runs 14 residues. Germline CDR1 is LNHDA and CDR2 is SQIVND (reference sequence). In DNA, the CDR3 is TGTGCCAGTAGCATAGCGGGAGGCTCCTACGAGCAGTACTTC. This translates into CASSIAGGSYEQYF.

The chain is built from TRBV20-1 and TRBJ1-6; D remains unclear. CDR3 length: 15 amino acids. Germline V CDR1 and CDR2: DFQATT, SNEGSKA (reference sequence). V lost 2 bases and J 7 bases, leaving 15 bases between the germline ends. CDR3 DNA: TGCAGTGCTAGAAAGCTGGCTATAGGGAATTCACCCCTCCACTTT. Protein: CSARKLAIGNSPLHF.

The chain uses TRBV5-1 and TRBJ1-2; D may be TRBD1 (5 bases). The CDR3 sequence is 14 residues long. V shed 0 bases and J shed 3 bases, with 9 bases lying between them. CDR1 is SGHRS, CDR2 YFSETQ, per germline. The CDR3 nucleotides read TGCGCCAGCAGCTTGGCTGGGGGAGACTATGGCTACACCTTC. Its translation: CASSLAGGDYGYTF.

The V call is TRBV28, the J call TRBJ2-4; D gene ambiguous. The CDR3 is made up of 14 amino acids. The V and J ends lost 2 bases and 0 bases respectively, with 5 bases between them. The germline V gene has CDR1 MDHEN and CDR2 SYDVKM. The CDR3 loop is CASSLRVAKNIQYF. The CDR3 bases are TGTGCCAGCAGTTTAAGGGTAGCCAAAAACATTCAGTACTTC.

This clonotype has more than one count but fewer than ten. V usage is TRBV11-2 and J usage is TRBJ1-6; D gene unclear. Deletions cut 1 base from V and 11 bases from J, with 15 bases between. The CDR3 is 15 amino acids. CDR1 SGHAT and CDR2 FQNNGV come from the germline V gene. CDR3 sequence (DNA): TGTGCCAGCAGCTTAGGATTTCGGGCGAGGACACCCCTCCACTTT. Its protein is CASSLGFRARTPLHF.

This clonotype was seen at least ten times. V usage is TRBV7-8 and J usage is TRBJ2-7; 10 bases are shared with TRBD2. The V segment lost 4 bases and the J segment 6 bases; nucleotides outside the gene matches: 6. Germline CDR1 is SGHVS and CDR2 is FQNEAQ. The CDR3 has 14 residues. The CDR3 DNA is TGTGCCAGCAGCTCGTCCAGCGGGGGGGGCGAGCAGTACTTC. This sequence encodes CASSSSSGGGEQYF.

This clonotype is medium-sized within its sample. This chain joins TRBV10-1 and TRBJ2-3; D not certain. Trimming took off 0 bases at V and 0 bases at J, with 7 bases between the two ends. Germline assignment: CDR1 WNHNN and CDR2 SYGVQD (reference sequence). CDR3 length: 15 amino acids. CDR3: CASSESGYSTDTQYF. CDR3 sequence (DNA): TGCGCCAGCAGTGAGTCTGGTTATAGCACAGATACGCAGTATTTT.

J is TRBJ2-5 and V is TRBV12-3 or TRBV12-4, with D possibly being TRBD2 (5 bases). This CDR3 comprises 12 residues. The germline V and J ends were trimmed by 4 bases and 5 bases, with 8 bases remaining between them. In DNA, the CDR3 is TGTGCCAGCAGTTGGACTGTCGAGACCCAGTACTTC. This gives the protein CASSWTVETQYF.

This clonotype was observed a few times. The chain joins TRBV27 to TRBJ2-7, with TRBD1 matching 10 bases. The trim removed 11 bases at V and 3 bases at J, leaving 7 bases unmatched. CDR1 and CDR2 from the germline V gene are MNHEY and SMNVEV (reference sequence). This CDR3 comprises 13 residues. The DNA of the CDR3 is TGTGCCCGACCCGGGACAGGGGTCTACGAGCAGTACTTC. Translated, it gives CARPGTGVYEQYF.

This clonotype is categorized as medium-sized (0.01 to 0.1%). This chain links TRBV20-1 with TRBJ2-3; D not certain. CDR3 length equals 12 residues. CDR1 and CDR2 (germline): DFQATT, SNEGSKA (reference sequence). Trimming shortened V by 8 bases and J by 8 bases, and 17 bases separated the two germline ends. In nucleotides, the CDR3 is TGCAGTAAAGGGTTCCCATCCGGTACGCAGTATTTT. This codes for CSKGFPSGTQYF.

For this clonotype: A clone one base away is much larger, so this may be a read error. This chain connects TRBV6-1 to TRBJ1-2; 7 positions match TRBD1. The germline V gene encodes CDR1 MNHNS and CDR2 SASEGT. The CDR3 contains 14 residues. CDR3 DNA sequence: TGTGTCAGCAGATCCCCGACAGGGCTGGATGGCTACACCTTC. This gives the protein CVSRSPTGLDGYTF.

The V call is TRBV5-1, the J call TRBJ2-1; a possible D gene is TRBD2 (6 bases). V was shortened by 0 bases and J by 4 bases, with 17 bases between the two germline ends. This CDR3 comprises 17 residues. CDR1 and CDR2 (germline): SGHRS, YFSETQ. CDR3 in amino acids: CASSLAPRGYGYNEQFF. In DNA, the CDR3 is TGCGCCAGCAGCTTGGCGCCCCGGGGGTACGGGTACAATGAGCAGTTCTTC.